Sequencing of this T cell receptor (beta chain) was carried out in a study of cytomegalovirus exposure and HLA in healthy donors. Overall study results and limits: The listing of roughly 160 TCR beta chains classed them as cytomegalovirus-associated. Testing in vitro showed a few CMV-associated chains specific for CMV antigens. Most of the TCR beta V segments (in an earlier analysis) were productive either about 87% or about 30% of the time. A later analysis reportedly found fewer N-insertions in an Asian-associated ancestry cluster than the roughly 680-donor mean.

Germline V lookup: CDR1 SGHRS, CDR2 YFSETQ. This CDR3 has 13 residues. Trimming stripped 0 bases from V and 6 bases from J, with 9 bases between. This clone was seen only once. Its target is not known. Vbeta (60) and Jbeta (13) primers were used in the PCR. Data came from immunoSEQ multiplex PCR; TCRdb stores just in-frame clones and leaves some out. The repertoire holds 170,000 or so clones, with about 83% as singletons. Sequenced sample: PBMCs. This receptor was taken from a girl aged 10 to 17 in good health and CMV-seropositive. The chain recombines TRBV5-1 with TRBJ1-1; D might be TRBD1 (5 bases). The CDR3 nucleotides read TGCGCCAGCAGCTTGGGGAGGGGCCCTGAAGCTTTCTTT. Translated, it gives CASSLGRGPEAFF.